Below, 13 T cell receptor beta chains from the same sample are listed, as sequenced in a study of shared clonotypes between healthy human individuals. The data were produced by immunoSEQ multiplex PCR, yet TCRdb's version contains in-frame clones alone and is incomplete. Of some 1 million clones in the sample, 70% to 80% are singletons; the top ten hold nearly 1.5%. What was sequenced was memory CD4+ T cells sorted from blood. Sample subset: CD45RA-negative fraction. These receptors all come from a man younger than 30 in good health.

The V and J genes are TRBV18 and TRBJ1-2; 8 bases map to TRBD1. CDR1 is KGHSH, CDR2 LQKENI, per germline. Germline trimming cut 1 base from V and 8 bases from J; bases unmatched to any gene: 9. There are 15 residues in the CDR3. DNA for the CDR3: TGTGCCAGCTCACCACAGATTGGACAGGGCGGGGGCTACACCTTC. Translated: CASSPQIGQGGGYTF.

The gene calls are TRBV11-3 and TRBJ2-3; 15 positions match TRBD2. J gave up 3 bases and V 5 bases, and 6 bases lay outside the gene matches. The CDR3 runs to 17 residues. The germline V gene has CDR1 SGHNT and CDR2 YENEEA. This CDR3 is CASSLRTSGGATDTQYF. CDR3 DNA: TGTGCCAGCAGCCTTCGGACTAGCGGGGGGGCTACAGATACGCAGTATTTT.

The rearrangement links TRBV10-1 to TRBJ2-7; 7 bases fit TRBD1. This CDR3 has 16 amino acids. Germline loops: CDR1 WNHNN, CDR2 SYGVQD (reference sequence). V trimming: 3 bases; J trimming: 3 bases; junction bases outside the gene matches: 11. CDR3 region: CASSDPTAGGIYEQYF. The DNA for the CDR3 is TGCGCCAGCAGTGATCCGACCGCAGGGGGTATCTACGAGCAGTACTTC.

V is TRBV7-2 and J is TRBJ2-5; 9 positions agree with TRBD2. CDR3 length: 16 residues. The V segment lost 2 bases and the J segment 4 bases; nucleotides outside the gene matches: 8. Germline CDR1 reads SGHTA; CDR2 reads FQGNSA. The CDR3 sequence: CASSLTRTSVGETQYF. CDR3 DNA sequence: TGTGCCAGCAGCTTAACCCGGACTAGCGTTGGAGAGACCCAGTACTTC.

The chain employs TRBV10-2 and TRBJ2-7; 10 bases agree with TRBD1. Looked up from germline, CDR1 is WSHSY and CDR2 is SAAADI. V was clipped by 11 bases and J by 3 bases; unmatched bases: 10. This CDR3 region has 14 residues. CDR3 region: CAGYSGTGDYEQYF. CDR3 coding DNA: TGCGCCGGCTACTCCGGGACAGGGGACTACGAGCAGTACTTC.

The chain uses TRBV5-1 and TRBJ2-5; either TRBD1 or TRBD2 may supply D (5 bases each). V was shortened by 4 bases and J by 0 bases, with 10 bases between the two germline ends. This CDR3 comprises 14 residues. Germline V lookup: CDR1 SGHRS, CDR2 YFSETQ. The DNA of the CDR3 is TGCGCCAGCAGCCAGATGGGGGACCAAGAGACCCAGTACTTC. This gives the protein CASSQMGDQETQYF.

The CDR3 DNA reads TGTGCCAGTACCTCAAGGGGACTAGCGGGAGCAGAGACCCAGTACTTC. Amino acid sequence: CASTSRGLAGAETQYF. The rearrangement uses TRBV19 and TRBJ2-5, with 14 bases matching TRBD2. CDR3 length: 16 amino acids. The V and J ends lost 7 bases and 4 bases, in that order; junction bases with no gene match: 8. The germline V gene encodes CDR1 LNHDA and CDR2 SQIVND (reference sequence). Complete variable domain (other parts from reference TRBV19 and TRBJ2-5): DGGITQSPKYLFRKEGQNVTLSCEQNLNHDAMYWYRQDPGQGLRLIYYSQIVNDFQKGDIAEGYSVSREKKESFPLTVTSAQKNPTAFYLCASTSRGLAGAETQYFGPGTRLLVL.

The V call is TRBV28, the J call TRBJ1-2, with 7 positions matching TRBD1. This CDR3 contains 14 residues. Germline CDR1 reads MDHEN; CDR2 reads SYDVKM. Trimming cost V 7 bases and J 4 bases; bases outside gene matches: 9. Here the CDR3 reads CASTSGGVIYGYTF. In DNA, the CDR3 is TGTGCCAGCACCTCAGGGGGGGTTATCTATGGCTACACCTTC.

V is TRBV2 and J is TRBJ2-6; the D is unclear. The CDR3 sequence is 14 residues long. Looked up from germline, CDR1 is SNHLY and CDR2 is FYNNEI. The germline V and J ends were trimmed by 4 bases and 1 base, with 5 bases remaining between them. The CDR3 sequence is CASSVTSGANVLTF. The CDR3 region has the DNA TGTGCCAGCAGTGTAACGTCTGGGGCCAACGTCCTGACTTTC.

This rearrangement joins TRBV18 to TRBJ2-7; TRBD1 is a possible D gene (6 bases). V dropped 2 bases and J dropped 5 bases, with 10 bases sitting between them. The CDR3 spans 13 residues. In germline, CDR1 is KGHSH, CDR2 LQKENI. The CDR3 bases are TGTGCCAGCTCACCAAACACAGGGAACGAGCAGTACTTC. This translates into CASSPNTGNEQYF.

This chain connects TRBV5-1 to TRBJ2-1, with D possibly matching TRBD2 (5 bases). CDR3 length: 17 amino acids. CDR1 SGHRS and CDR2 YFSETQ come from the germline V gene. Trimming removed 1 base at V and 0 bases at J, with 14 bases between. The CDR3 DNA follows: TGCGCCAGCAGCTTGCTACCAGCGGATAGCTCCTACAATGAGCAGTTCTTC. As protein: CASSLLPADSSYNEQFF. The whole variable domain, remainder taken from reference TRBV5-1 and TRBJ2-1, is KAGVTQTPRYLIKTRGQQVTLSCSPISGHRSVSWYQQTPGQGLQFLFEYFSETQRNKGNFPGRFSGRQFSNSRSEMNVSTLELGDSALYLCASSLLPADSSYNEQFFGPGTRLTVL.

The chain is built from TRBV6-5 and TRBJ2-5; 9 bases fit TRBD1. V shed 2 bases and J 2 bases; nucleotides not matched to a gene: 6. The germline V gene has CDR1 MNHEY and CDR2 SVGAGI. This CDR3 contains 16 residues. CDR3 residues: CASSYGQGKYQETQYF. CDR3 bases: TGTGCCAGCAGTTACGGACAGGGGAAATATCAAGAGACCCAGTACTTC.

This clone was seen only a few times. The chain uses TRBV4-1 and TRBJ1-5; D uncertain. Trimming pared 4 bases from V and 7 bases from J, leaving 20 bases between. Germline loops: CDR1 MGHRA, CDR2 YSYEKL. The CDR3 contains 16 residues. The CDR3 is CASSPPGREVGQPQHF. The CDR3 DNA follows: TGCGCCAGCAGCCCTCCCGGAAGGGAGGTCGGACAGCCCCAGCATTTT.